What follows describes a single TCR beta chain. The data were taken from a study of T cell changes during pregnancy in multiple sclerosis. Using immunoSEQ multiplex PCR, the repertoire was profiled, and TCRdb retains in-frame clones only, with some absent. The data hold 45,000 to 70,000 clones, with 90% to 95% observed a single time. The CDR3 runs to 14 residues. The J segment lost 6 bases and the V segment lost 6 bases, leaving 8 bases of the junction unmatched. Germline V CDR1 and CDR2: MNHNS, SASEGT. This rearrangement joins TRBV6-1 to TRBJ1-5, with 7 bases matching TRBD1. This specimen consisted of CD4+ T cells from peripheral blood mononuclear cells, obtained in the second trimester of pregnancy. This clonotype was obtained from a female donor with multiple sclerosis, enrolled in a pregnancy study. The CDR3, as DNA: TGTGCCAGCAGAAGTGACAGGGTGGGTCAGCCCCAGCATTTT. It codes for CASRSDRVGQPQHF.